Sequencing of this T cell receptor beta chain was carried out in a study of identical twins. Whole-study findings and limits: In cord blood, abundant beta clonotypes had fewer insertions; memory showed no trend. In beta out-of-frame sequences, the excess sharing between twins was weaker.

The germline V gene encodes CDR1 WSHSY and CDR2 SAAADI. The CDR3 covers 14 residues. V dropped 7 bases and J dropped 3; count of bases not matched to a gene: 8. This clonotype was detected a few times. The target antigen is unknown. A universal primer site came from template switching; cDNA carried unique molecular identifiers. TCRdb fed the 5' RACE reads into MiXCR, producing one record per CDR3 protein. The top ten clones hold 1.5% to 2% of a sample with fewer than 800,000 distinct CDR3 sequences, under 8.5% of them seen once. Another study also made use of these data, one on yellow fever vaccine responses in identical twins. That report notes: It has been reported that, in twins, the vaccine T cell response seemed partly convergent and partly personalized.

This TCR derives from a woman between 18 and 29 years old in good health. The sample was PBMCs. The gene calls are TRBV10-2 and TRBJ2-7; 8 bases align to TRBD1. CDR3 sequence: CASKETGTGYEQYF. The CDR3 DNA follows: TGCGCCAGCAAAGAGACAGGGACAGGCTACGAGCAGTACTTC.